This T cell receptor beta chain comes out of a study of shared clonotypes between healthy human individuals. Findings and limits, study-wide: Large sequencing depth failed to make sorted-subset sequencing complete, rarefaction showed.

Details on this clone: Its matching antigen is unknown.

Deep was the level at which the assay was run. DNA at about 210 ng, tens of thousands of T cell genomes, went into sorted-subset replicate PCRs. Here immunoSEQ multiplex PCR was the method, and the copy in TCRdb shows in-frame clones only, minus some. Among around 2.1 million clones listed, around 95% were seen once. The CDR3 is made up of 14 amino acids. V was pared by 7 bases and J by 0 bases, with 7 bases between. From germline, CDR1 is LNHDA and CDR2 SQIVND (reference sequence). The study separated CD4+ cells into CD45RA+ naive and CD45RA-negative memory subsets. The chain joins TRBV19 to TRBJ1-6; unclear D gene. This clonotype was obtained from a man between 18 and 35 years old in good health. The specimen was naive CD4+ T cells sorted from blood. Described subset: CD45RA+ positively selected. In DNA, the CDR3 is TGTGCCAGTAAGGAGAGCTCCTATAATTCACCCCTCCACTTT. This codes for CASKESSYNSPLHF.